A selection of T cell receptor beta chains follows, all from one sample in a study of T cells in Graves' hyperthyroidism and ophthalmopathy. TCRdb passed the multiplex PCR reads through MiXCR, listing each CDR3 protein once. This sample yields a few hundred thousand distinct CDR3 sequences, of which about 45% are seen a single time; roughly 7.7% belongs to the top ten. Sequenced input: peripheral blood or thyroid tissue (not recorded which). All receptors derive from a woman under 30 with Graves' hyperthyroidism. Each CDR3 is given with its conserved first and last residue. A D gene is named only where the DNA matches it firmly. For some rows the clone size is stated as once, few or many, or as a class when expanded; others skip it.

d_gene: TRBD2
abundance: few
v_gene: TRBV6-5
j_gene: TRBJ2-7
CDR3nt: TGTGCCAGCAGTTGGGGGACTACCCCCGGGGAGCAGTACTTC
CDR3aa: CASSWGTTPGEQYF

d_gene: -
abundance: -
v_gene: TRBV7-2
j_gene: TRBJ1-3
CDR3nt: TGTGCCAGCAGCCTTATTGGAGCGGGGGCGAACACCATATATTTT
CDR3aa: CASSLIGAGANTIYF

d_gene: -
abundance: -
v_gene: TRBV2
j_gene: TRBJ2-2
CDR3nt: TGTGTCAGCAGTGGACAGATTAGGACCGGAGAGCTGTTTTTT
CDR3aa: CVSSGQIRTGELFF

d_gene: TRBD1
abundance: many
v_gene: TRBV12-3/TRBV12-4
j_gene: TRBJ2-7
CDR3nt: TGTGCCAGCAGTATGGGACAGGGAAGGAACGAGCAGTACTTC
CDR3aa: CASSMGQGRNEQYF

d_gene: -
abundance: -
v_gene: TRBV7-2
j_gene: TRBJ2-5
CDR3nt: TGTGCCAGCAGCACCTCGGACAGACCTCGGGATCAGCCCCAGTACTTC
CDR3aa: CASSTSDRPRDQPQYF

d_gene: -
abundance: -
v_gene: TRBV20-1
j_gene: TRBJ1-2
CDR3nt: TGCAGTGCTAGTTGGCAGGAGCGCTACACCTTC
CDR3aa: CSASWQERYTF

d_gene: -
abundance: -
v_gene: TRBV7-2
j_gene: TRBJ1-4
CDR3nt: TGTGCCAGCAGCTTAGGCCTAGCGGGAGATGAAAAACTGTTTTTT
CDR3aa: CASSLGLAGDEKLFF

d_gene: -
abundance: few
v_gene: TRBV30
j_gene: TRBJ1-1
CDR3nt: TGTGCCTGGAGCAGGAACACTGAAGCTTTCTTT
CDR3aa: CAWSRNTEAFF

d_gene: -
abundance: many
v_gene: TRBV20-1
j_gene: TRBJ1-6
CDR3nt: TGCAGTGCCAGAGGGGAAGGGTTCTCCTATAATTCACCCCTCCACTTT
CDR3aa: CSARGEGFSYNSPLHF

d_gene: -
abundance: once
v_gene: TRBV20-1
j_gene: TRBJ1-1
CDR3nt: TGCAGTGCTAGAGGGACCGGGTTGAACACTGAAGCTTTCTTT
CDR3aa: CSARGTGLNTEAFF

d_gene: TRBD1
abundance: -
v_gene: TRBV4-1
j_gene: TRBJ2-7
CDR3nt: TGCGCCAGCAGCCGCGGGACAGGGAACGAGCAGTACTTC
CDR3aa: CASSRGTGNEQYF

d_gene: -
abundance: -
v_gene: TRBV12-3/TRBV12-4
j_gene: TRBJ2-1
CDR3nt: TGTGCCAGCAGTTTTACCGGGACCTGGAAGGATGAGCAGTTCTTC
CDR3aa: CASSFTGTWKDEQFF

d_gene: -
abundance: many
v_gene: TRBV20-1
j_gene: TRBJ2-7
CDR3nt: TGCAGTGCTAAAGCCGGGGCAGGGAATTACGAGCAGTACTTC
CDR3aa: CSAKAGAGNYEQYF

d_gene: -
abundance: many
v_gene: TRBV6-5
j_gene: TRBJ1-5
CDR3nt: TGTGCCAGCAGTTATGGACCCCCGTGGGTCGGCAGCAATCAGCCCCAGCATTTT
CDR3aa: CASSYGPPWVGSNQPQHF

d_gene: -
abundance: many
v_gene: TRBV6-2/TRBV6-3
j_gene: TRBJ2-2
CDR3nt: TGTGCCAGCAGTTCTGAGAGAGTGAGGGTCGGGGAGCTGTTTTTT
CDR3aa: CASSSERVRVGELFF

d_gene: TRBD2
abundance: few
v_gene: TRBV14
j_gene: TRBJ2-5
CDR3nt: TGTGCCAGCAGCCACGGCCCCTCCCATAGCGGGAGTCAGGGGACCCAGTACTTC
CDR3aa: CASSHGPSHSGSQGTQYF

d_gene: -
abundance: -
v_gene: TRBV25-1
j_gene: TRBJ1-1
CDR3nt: TGTGCCAGCAGTGAATTTGCAGGGACGGGACAAGCTTTCTTT
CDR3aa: CASSEFAGTGQAFF

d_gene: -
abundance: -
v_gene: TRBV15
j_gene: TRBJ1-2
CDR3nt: TGTGCCACCAGCAGTCCCGGTCGCGAGGGATTTAACTATGGCTACACCTTC
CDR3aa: CATSSPGREGFNYGYTF

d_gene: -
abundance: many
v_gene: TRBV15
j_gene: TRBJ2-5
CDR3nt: TGTGCCACCAGCAGAGCACGGCAGCAAGAGACCCAGTACTTC
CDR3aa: CATSRARQQETQYF

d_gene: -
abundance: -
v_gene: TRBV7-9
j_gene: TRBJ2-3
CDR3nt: TGTGCCAGCAGCTTAGCGAAGCGGTCAAGCACAGATACGCAGTATTTT
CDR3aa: CASSLAKRSSTDTQYF

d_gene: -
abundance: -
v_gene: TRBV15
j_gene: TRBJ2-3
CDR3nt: TGTGCCACCAGCAGAGGAGTGGGCACAGATACGCAGTATTTT
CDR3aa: CATSRGVGTDTQYF

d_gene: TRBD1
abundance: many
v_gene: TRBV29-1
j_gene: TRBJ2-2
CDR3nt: TGCAGCGCGGGAGACAGGGGGAACACCGGGGAGCTGTTTTTT
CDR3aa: CSAGDRGNTGELFF

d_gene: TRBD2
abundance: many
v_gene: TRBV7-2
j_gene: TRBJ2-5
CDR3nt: TGTGCCAGCAGCTCCCGACTAGCTCCCCAAGAGACCCAGTACTTC
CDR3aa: CASSSRLAPQETQYF

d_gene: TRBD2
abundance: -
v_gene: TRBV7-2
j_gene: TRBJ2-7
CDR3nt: TGTGCCAGCAGCTTAGCCCATAGCGGGATTGAATACGAGCAGTACTTC
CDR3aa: CASSLAHSGIEYEQYF

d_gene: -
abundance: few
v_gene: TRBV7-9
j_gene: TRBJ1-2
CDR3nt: TGTGCCAGCAGCACTGACAGGAGTAACTATGGCTACACCTTC
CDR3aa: CASSTDRSNYGYTF

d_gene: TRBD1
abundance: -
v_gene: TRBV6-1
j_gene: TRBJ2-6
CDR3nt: TGTGCCACCTCCAGGGGGCGGATCTCTGGGGCCAACGTCCTGACTTTC
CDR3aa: CATSRGRISGANVLTF

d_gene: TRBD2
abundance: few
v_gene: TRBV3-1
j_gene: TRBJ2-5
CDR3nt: TGTGCCAGCAGCCCGACCCTAGCGGGATTTTATCAAGAGACCCAGTACTTC
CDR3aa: CASSPTLAGFYQETQYF

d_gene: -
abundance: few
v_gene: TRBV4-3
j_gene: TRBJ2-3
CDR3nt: TGCGCCAGCAGCCAAGAATTGTCGGGGAGACTAGGGACAGATACGCAGTATTTT
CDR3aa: CASSQELSGRLGTDTQYF

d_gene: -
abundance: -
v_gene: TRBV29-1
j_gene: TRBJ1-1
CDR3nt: TGCAGCGTGGGGTGGGAAGACACTGAAGCTTTCTTT
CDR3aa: CSVGWEDTEAFF

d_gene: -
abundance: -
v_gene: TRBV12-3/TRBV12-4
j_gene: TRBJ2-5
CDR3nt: TGTGCCAGCAGTTTCGGGGCAGGACAAGAGACCCAGTACTTC
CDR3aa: CASSFGAGQETQYF

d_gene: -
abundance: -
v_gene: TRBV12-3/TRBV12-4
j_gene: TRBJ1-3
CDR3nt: TGTGCCAGCAGTCCGCTCCGCGGGACCTCTGGAAACACCATATATTTT
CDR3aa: CASSPLRGTSGNTIYF

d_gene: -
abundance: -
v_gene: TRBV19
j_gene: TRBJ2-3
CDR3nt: TGTGCCAGTAGTGCCCTAAGAGGGGCAGATACGCAGTATTTT
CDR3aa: CASSALRGADTQYF

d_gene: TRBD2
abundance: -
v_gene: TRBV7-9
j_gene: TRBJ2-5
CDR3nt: TGTGCCAGCAGCTTCGCTAGCGGGAGAGAGACCCAGTACTTC
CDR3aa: CASSFASGRETQYF

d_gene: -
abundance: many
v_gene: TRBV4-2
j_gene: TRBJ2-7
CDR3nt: TGTGCCAGCAGCCAAGCTCGGGGTACGTACGAGCAGTACTTC
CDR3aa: CASSQARGTYEQYF

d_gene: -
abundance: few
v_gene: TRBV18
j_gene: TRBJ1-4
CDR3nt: TGTGCCAGCTCACCAAAAAGGTACGGGGACGAAAAACTGTTTTTT
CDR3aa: CASSPKRYGDEKLFF

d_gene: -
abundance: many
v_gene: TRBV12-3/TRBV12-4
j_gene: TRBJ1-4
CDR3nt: TGTGCCAGCAGCTCCGCGGGGGGTAGGGAAAAACTGTTTTTT
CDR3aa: CASSSAGGREKLFF

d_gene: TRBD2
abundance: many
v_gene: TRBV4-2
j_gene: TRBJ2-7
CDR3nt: TGTGCCAGCAGCCAGGAAGGAAGCCTAGCGGGACCTTACGAGCAGTACTTC
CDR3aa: CASSQEGSLAGPYEQYF

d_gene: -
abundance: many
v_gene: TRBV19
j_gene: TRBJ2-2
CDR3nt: TGTGCCAGTAAAATGGGGTGGGACACCGGGGAGCTGTTTTTT
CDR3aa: CASKMGWDTGELFF

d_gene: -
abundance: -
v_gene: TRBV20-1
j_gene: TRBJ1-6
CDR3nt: TGCAGTGCTAGTGTTAGGGACTCGAGGAGCTCACCCCTCCACTTT
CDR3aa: CSASVRDSRSSPLHF

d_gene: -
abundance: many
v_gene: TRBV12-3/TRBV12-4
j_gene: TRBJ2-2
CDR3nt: TGTGCCAGCAGGATCCACCCCCTCCGGGACGTACACACCGGGGAGCTGTTTTTT
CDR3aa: CASRIHPLRDVHTGELFF

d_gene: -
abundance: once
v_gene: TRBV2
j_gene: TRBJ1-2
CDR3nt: TGTGCCAGCAGACGGTACATAGGCAATGGCTACACCTTC
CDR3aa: CASRRYIGNGYTF

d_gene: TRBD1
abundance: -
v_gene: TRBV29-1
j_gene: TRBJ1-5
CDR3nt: TGCAGCGTTGATGGGACAGGGGTCAGCGGTCAGCCCCAGCATTTT
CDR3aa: CSVDGTGVSGQPQHF

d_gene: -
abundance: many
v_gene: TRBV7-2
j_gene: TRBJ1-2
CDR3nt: TGTGCCAGCAGCTTAGCGCTCCGGGGGGGCTACACCTTC
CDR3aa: CASSLALRGGYTF

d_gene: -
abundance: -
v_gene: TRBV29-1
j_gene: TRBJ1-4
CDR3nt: TGCAGCGTTGAGTTTCGGGGCTTAGGTGGAGAAAAACTGTTTTTT
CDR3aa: CSVEFRGLGGEKLFF

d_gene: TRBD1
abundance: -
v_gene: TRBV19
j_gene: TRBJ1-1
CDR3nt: TGTGCCAGTAGTTTCGGGACAGGGATGGCTGAAGCTTTCTTT
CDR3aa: CASSFGTGMAEAFF

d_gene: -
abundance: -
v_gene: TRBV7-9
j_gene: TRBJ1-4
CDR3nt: TGTGCCAGCAGCTTCGGGACAAGAGGGGACGAAAAACTGTTTTTT
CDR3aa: CASSFGTRGDEKLFF

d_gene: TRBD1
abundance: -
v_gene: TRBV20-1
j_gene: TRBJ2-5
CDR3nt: TGCAGTGCTAGAGATTCGACAGGGACGAAAGAGACCCAGTACTTC
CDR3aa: CSARDSTGTKETQYF

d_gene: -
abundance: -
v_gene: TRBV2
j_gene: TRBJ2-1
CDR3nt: TGTGCCAACTGGGAGCTCCCTCCCTACAATGAGCAGTTCTTC
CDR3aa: CANWELPPYNEQFF

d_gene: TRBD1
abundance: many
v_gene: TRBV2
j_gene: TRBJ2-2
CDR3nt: TGTGCCAGCAGTCCAGACAGGGGTGCCGGGGAGCTGTTTTTT
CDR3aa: CASSPDRGAGELFF

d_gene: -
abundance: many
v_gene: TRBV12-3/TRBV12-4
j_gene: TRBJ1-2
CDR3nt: TGTGCCAGCAGTTTCCGAGGGGGGGACAAGAACTATGGCTACACCTTC
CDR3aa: CASSFRGGDKNYGYTF

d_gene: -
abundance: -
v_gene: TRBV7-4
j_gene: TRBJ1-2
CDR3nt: TGTGCCAGCAGCTTAGCCACGGAGGGGTATGGCTACACCTTC
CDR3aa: CASSLATEGYGYTF

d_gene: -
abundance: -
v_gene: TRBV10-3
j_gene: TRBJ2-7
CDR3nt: TGTGCCACCACCTCGAGTGCGGACGAGGACTTC
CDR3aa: CATTSSADEDF

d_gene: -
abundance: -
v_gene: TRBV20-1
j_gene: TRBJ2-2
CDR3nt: TGCAGTGCTAACCCAGTACAGGGCAACACCGGGGAGCTGTTTTTT
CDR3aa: CSANPVQGNTGELFF

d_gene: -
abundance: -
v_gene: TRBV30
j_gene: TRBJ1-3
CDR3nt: TGTGCCTGGAGTGGGGGTTCTCCTGGAAACACCATATATTTT
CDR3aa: CAWSGGSPGNTIYF

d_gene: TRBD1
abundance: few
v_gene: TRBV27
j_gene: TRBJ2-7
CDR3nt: TGTGCCAGCGGAGGGACAGGTTTTGACGAGCAGTACTTC
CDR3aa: CASGGTGFDEQYF

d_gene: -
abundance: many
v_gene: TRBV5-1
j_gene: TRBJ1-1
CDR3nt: TGCGCCAGCAGCTCTTGGGGCGGGAGGAAAAACACTGAAGCTTTCTTT
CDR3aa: CASSSWGGRKNTEAFF

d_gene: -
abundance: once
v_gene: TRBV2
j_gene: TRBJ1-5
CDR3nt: TGTGCCAGCAGTGGAAGGCGGGGGACTAGCGGGAGCGATGAGCATTTT
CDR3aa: CASSGRRGTSGSDEHF

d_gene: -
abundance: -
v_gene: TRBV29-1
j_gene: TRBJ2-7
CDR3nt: TGCAGCTCGTTCGACGACTACGAGCAGTACTTC
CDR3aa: CSSFDDYEQYF

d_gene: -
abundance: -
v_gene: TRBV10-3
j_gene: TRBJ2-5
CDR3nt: TGTGCCATCAGTGAGCGATCGAGAGGGCCGGAGACCCAGTACTTC
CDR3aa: CAISERSRGPETQYF

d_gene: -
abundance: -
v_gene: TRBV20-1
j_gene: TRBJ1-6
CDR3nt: TGCAGTGCTAGCCCCCGGGGTGGTAATTCACCCCTCCACTTT
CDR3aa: CSASPRGGNSPLHF